A single sample gave rise to the 31 T cell receptor beta chains below, sequenced in a study of early T cells in non-severe SARS-CoV-2 infection. MiXCR, applied by TCRdb to the 5' RACE reads, yields one record per CDR3 protein. The table has 53,000 or so distinct CDR3 sequences, 9% to 15% seen once. Sequencing was performed on whole blood, taken at baseline. The receptors originated from an adult who was a healthcare worker with PCR-confirmed SARS-CoV-2 infection or an uninfected control (not recorded which).

In this sample, this clonotype turned up a few times. The rearrangement links TRBV12-3 or TRBV12-4 to TRBJ1-3; D is ambiguous. The length of the CDR3 is 15 residues. The V end was cut by 1 base, the J end by 6 bases, with 13 bases between. The CDR3: CASSLVSGRENTIYF. The CDR3 DNA is TGTGCCAGCAGTTTAGTATCAGGCCGGGAAAACACCATATATTTT.

This sequence joins TRBV6-5 and TRBJ2-7; D possibly corresponds to TRBD1 (6 bases). CDR1 and CDR2 from the germline V gene are MNHEY and SVGAGI. The germline V and J ends were trimmed by 5 bases and 4 bases, with 21 bases remaining between them. The CDR3 has 16 residues. CDR3 residues: CASSRQGHLWGYEQYF. Written as DNA, the CDR3 is TGTGCCAGCAGTCGCCAGGGACATCTGTGGGGTTACGAGCAGTACTTC.

This chain uses TRBV5-1 with TRBJ2-1; 7 bases fit TRBD2. V trimming: 4 bases; J trimming: 12 bases; junction bases outside the gene matches: 10. The length of the CDR3 is 13 residues. Germline V CDR1 and CDR2: SGHRS, YFSETQ. DNA of the CDR3: TGCGCCAGCAGCCAAAGACTAGCCAATATGCAGTTCTTC. As protein: CASSQRLANMQFF.

This clonotype was picked up a small number of times. V usage is TRBV10-3 and J usage is TRBJ2-7, with D perhaps being TRBD1 or TRBD2 (7 bases each). The V and J ends lost 10 bases and 3 bases respectively, with 16 bases between them. Looked up from germline, CDR1 is ENHRY and CDR2 is SYGVKD. The CDR3 extends over 13 amino acids. The CDR3 sequence is CASRGDSYYEQYF. The CDR3 region has the DNA TGTGCCAGCCGGGGGGACAGTTACTACGAGCAGTACTTC.

This clonotype has only a few counts. The rearrangement links TRBV11-3 to TRBJ2-7; D assignment may be TRBD1 or TRBD2 (5 bases each). The CDR3 loop spans 13 amino acids. Trimming cost V 3 bases and J 5 bases, with 11 bases left between them. CDR1 SGHNT and CDR2 YENEEA come from the germline V gene. The CDR3 loop reads CASSLTGANEQYF. In DNA form, the CDR3 reads TGTGCCAGCAGCTTGACCGGGGCGAACGAGCAGTACTTC.

This clonotype has a count of ten or more. V gene TRBV7-9 combines with J gene TRBJ1-1, with TRBD1 matching over 8 bases. CDR3 length: 13 amino acids. Germline-derived CDR1 and CDR2 are SEHNR and FQNEAQ (reference sequence). With 1 base clipped from V and 8 bases from J, the junction kept 3 bases outside the gene matches. CDR3 sequence: CASSLVRTGEAFF. The CDR3 DNA is TGTGCCAGCAGCTTAGTACGGACAGGGGAAGCTTTCTTT.

This clonotype has only a few counts. V gene TRBV20-1 combines with J gene TRBJ1-1; D remains ambiguous. Trimming cost V 3 bases and J 1 base, with 6 bases left between them. This CDR3 has 12 residues. Germline V gives CDR1 DFQATT, CDR2 SNEGSKA (reference sequence). Written as DNA, the CDR3 is TGCAGTGCTAGGTCCTCGAACACTGAAGCTTTCTTT. This translates into CSARSSNTEAFF.

This clonotype was counted a few times. This chain uses TRBV11-1 with TRBJ2-7; TRBD2 agrees at 8 bases. Unmatched junction bases numbered 8, after V lost 1 base and J lost 6 bases. Germline values: CDR1 SGHAT, CDR2 FQDESV (reference sequence). CDR3 length equals 15 residues. In nucleotides, the CDR3 is TGTGCCAGCAGCTTAGGAGGGAGCGGGAGCGGCGAGCAGTACTTC. The encoded protein is CASSLGGSGSGEQYF.

The rearrangement joins TRBV11-2 to TRBJ2-7, with D unresolved. This CDR3 contains 12 residues. From germline, CDR1 is SGHAT and CDR2 FQNNGV. V dropped 4 bases and J dropped 6 bases, with 10 bases sitting between them. CDR3 sequence: CASSSESPEQYF. The CDR3 DNA sequence: TGTGCCAGCAGCTCTGAAAGCCCCGAGCAGTACTTC.

The rearrangement uses TRBV27 and TRBJ2-6, with D possibly being TRBD1 or TRBD2 (5 bases each). The CDR3 extends over 16 amino acids. V lost 5 bases and J 0 bases, leaving 11 bases between the germline ends. The germline gives CDR1 MNHEY, CDR2 SMNVEV (reference sequence). DNA for the CDR3: TGTGCCAGCAGTACGGGACGGCTCTCTGGGGCCAACGTCCTGACTTTC. It encodes CASSTGRLSGANVLTF.

By share, this clonotype counts as medium-sized. V gene TRBV14 combines with J gene TRBJ2-1, with 11 bases aligning to TRBD2. This CDR3 comprises 19 residues. CDR1 is SGHDN and CDR2 is FVKESK in the germline V gene. V was pared by 0 bases and J by 6 bases, with 13 bases of the junction left unmatched. CDR3 region: CASSQELIGRLAGGNEQFF. The CDR3 DNA sequence: TGTGCCAGCAGCCAAGAGTTGATCGGGCGCCTAGCGGGAGGCAATGAGCAGTTCTTC.

The genes are TRBV6-4 and TRBJ1-5, with unresolved D. Germline assignment: CDR1 MRHNA and CDR2 SNTAGT. V was trimmed by 4 bases and J by 6 bases, leaving 10 bases between them. The CDR3 is made up of 13 amino acids. The CDR3 nucleotides are TGTGCCAGCAGTGTTACGGTGGGTCAGCCCCAGCATTTT. Protein sequence: CASSVTVGQPQHF.

This chain uses TRBV7-6 with TRBJ2-5; D remains unclear. Trimming left V 1 base short and J 5 bases short, with 11 bases between. Germline loops: CDR1 SGHVS, CDR2 FNYEAQ. This CDR3 spans 14 amino acids. The CDR3 sequence: CASSLEKSGETQYF. The CDR3 nucleotides read TGTGCCAGCAGCTTAGAGAAGTCGGGCGAGACCCAGTACTTC.

This clonotype has at least ten counts. V and J are TRBV18 and TRBJ2-1; 9 positions match TRBD1. V lost 8 bases to trimming and J lost 4 bases; unmatched junction nucleotides: 3. This CDR3 has 13 amino acids. Per germline, CDR1 KGHSH and CDR2 LQKENI. Here the CDR3 reads CASRQGGYNEQFF. The CDR3 DNA sequence: TGTGCCAGCAGACAGGGGGGATACAATGAGCAGTTCTTC.

The table lists this clonotype with a few counts. The chain couples TRBV12-3 or TRBV12-4 to TRBJ1-2; D not certain. Trimming removed 3 bases from V and 7 bases from J, with 12 bases in between. This CDR3 region has 13 residues. CDR3 sequence reads: CASSFRHMVGYTF. As DNA, the CDR3 is TGTGCCAGCAGTTTCCGACATATGGTTGGCTACACCTTC.

This clonotype was counted at least ten times. One end of the junction fails to match germline, which may point to a read error. In nucleotides, the CDR3 is TGTGCCAGCAGCATCGGGACAGTCCGCTCTGAAAACACCATATATTTT. Protein product: CASSIGTVRSENTIYF. The V call is TRBV7-2, the J call TRBJ1-3; 7 bases are a match to TRBD1. CDR1 and CDR2 (germline): SGHTA, FQGNSA. CDR3 size: 16 residues.

This clonotype has ten or more counts. The chain couples TRBV2 to TRBJ2-3; D may be TRBD1 (6 bases). Germline V gene sequence: CDR1 SNHLY, CDR2 FYNNEI. CDR3 length equals 12 residues. V was pared by 8 bases and J by 3 bases, with 9 bases between. The CDR3 DNA reads as TGTGCCAGCGGGCAGGGGACAGATACGCAGTATTTT. It encodes CASGQGTDTQYF.

This clonotype turned up a few times. The chain couples TRBV29-1 to TRBJ1-2, with 9 positions matching TRBD1. This CDR3 contains 13 residues. Per the germline V gene, CDR1 is SQVTM and CDR2 is ANQGSEA. Unmatched junction bases numbered 8, after V lost 4 bases and J lost 8 bases. CDR3 sequence (DNA): TGCAGCGTTGTAGACAGGGGGGATGGAGGCTACACCTTC. It codes for CSVVDRGDGGYTF.

This clonotype came up a few times. The chain joins TRBV11-2 to TRBJ2-1; 8 bases line up with TRBD1. Germline V lookup: CDR1 SGHAT, CDR2 FQNNGV. The CDR3 loop spans 18 amino acids. The ends lost 5 bases at V and 0 bases at J; junction bases unmatched: 12. For the CDR3, the DNA is TGTGCCAGCAGCAAAAGCTCTGCGGGACAGGCCTCCTACAATGAGCAGTTCTTC. Translation: CASSKSSAGQASYNEQFF.

This clonotype was seen ten or more times. J is TRBJ1-1 and V is TRBV7-2; 11 bases agree with TRBD1. Trimming at V came to 0 bases and at J to 4 bases, leaving 4 bases not matched to a gene. The CDR3 has 16 amino acids. CDR1 and CDR2 (germline): SGHTA, FQGNSA. In nucleotides, the CDR3 is TGTGCCAGCAGCTTAGCCGGGACAGGGGGGTTCACTGAAGCTTTCTTT. This gives the protein CASSLAGTGGFTEAFF.

This clonotype was seen only a few times. The CDR3 here is CASSTLGTGKQTQYF. CDR3 DNA sequence: TGTGCCAGCAGTACGCTAGGGACGGGGAAACAGACCCAGTACTTC. The chain employs TRBV28 and TRBJ2-5; TRBD1 or TRBD2 may be the D gene (5 bases each). CDR3 length: 15 amino acids. V was clipped by 5 bases and J by 6 bases, with 19 bases between them. The germline V gene has CDR1 MDHEN and CDR2 SYDVKM.

The chain has TRBV19 and TRBJ2-3; perhaps TRBD2 as D (5 bases). Germline-derived CDR1 and CDR2 are LNHDA and SQIVND (reference sequence). V shed 2 bases and J shed 4 bases, with 7 bases lying between them. The CDR3 has 13 amino acids. The CDR3 is CASSISEADTQYF. The CDR3 region has the DNA TGTGCCAGTAGTATATCGGAGGCAGATACGCAGTATTTT. Full variable domain (rest looked up from reference TRBV19 and TRBJ2-3): DGGITQSPKYLFRKEGQNVTLSCEQNLNHDAMYWYRQDPGQGLRLIYYSQIVNDFQKGDIAEGYSVSREKKESFPLTVTSAQKNPTAFYLCASSISEADTQYFGPGTRLTVL.

This sequence joins TRBV20-1 and TRBJ2-5; 7 bases map to TRBD1. Unmatched junction bases numbered 6, after V lost 1 base and J lost 1 base. Germline-derived CDR1 and CDR2 are DFQATT and SNEGSKA (reference sequence). The CDR3 is made up of 15 amino acids. CDR3 nucleotide sequence: TGCAGTGCTAGAGGCCACAGGGGCCGCCAAGAGACCCAGTACTTC. Translated, it gives CSARGHRGRQETQYF.

Only a few counts were recorded for this clonotype. The V call is TRBV10-1, the J call TRBJ1-1; no clear D gene. Trimming removed 3 bases from V and 4 bases from J, with 12 bases in between. The CDR3 runs 14 residues. Germline V gene data show CDR1 as WNHNN and CDR2 as SYGVQD (reference sequence). CDR3 in amino acids: CASSELGIGTEAFF. The CDR3 region has the DNA TGCGCCAGCAGTGAATTGGGGATAGGCACTGAAGCTTTCTTT.

The rearrangement links TRBV6-2 or TRBV6-3 to TRBJ1-5; 9 positions match TRBD1. The CDR3 is 16 residues long. V lost 5 bases to trimming and J lost 7 bases; unmatched junction nucleotides: 12. Germline values: CDR1 MNHEY, CDR2 SVGEGT. CDR3: CASSKTGGASRQPQHF. The CDR3 DNA reads TGTGCCAGCAGTAAAACAGGGGGCGCTTCCAGGCAGCCCCAGCATTTT.

This rearrangement joins TRBV6-5 to TRBJ2-5; D is undetermined. Germline loops: CDR1 MNHEY, CDR2 SVGAGI. The V end lost 2 bases, the J end lost 1 base, and 2 bases lay between the germline ends. The CDR3 has 12 amino acids. The CDR3 DNA reads TGTGCCAGCAGTTACGGCCAAGAGACCCAGTACTTC. Amino acid sequence: CASSYGQETQYF.

This clonotype was counted a few times. This sequence joins TRBV28 and TRBJ2-7, with 7 bases matching TRBD2. The germline V gene has CDR1 MDHEN and CDR2 SYDVKM. The V and J ends lost 3 bases and 5 bases, in that order; junction bases with no gene match: 7. This CDR3 contains 14 residues. The CDR3 region has the DNA TGTGCCAGCAGTTTTCGAGGGAGGGCCGACGAGCAGTACTTC. This translates into CASSFRGRADEQYF.

The chain is built from TRBV24-1 and TRBJ2-5; TRBD1 aligns across 11 bases. The CDR3 loop spans 16 amino acids. Trimming removed 5 bases from V and 2 bases from J; junction bases left unmatched: 6. The V gene's germline CDR1 is KGHDR and CDR2 SFDVKD. The DNA of the CDR3 is TGTGCCACCAGTGGCGTGGACAGGGGGCGACAAGAGACCCAGTACTTC. It codes for CATSGVDRGRQETQYF.

This chain's CDR3 is CSAKRGGGGPNEQFF. As DNA, the CDR3 is TGCAGTGCTAAGAGAGGGGGAGGGGGTCCCAATGAGCAGTTCTTC. This chain connects TRBV20-1 to TRBJ2-1; D might be TRBD2 (7 bases). The CDR3 consists of 15 residues. Germline-derived CDR1 and CDR2 are DFQATT and SNEGSKA (reference sequence). V dropped 4 bases and J dropped 6 bases, with 19 bases sitting between them.

This clonotype showed up just a few times. The V call is TRBV28, the J call TRBJ2-7, with TRBD1 matching 8 bases. This CDR3 is 15 amino acids long. The ends lost 2 bases at V and 2 bases at J; junction bases unmatched: 5. Germline loops: CDR1 MDHEN, CDR2 SYDVKM. The CDR3 here is CASSLPGQGPYEQYF. CDR3 in DNA: TGTGCCAGCAGTTTACCCGGACAGGGACCCTACGAGCAGTACTTC.

This clonotype has a handful of counts. The CDR3, as DNA: TGCGCCAGCAGCCCACCGGGACTAGCGGGAGCCGGGGAGCTGTTTTTT. This gives the protein CASSPPGLAGAGELFF. The chain couples TRBV4-3 to TRBJ2-2, with 14 positions matching TRBD2. The CDR3 covers 16 residues. Looked up from germline, CDR1 is LGHNA and CDR2 is YSLEER. The V segment lost 4 bases and the J segment 6 bases; nucleotides outside the gene matches: 4.